The entry below gives a single T cell receptor beta chain sequence along with its context. After removal of 5 bases from V and 0 bases from J, the junction contained 1 base not matched to a gene. The CDR3 extends over 14 amino acids. Germline V CDR1 and CDR2: SQVTM, ANQGSEA. TCRdb's copy holds only in-frame clones and misses some; the assay was immunoSEQ multiplex PCR. This table holds over 120,000 clones, about 79% found once. This record belongs to a study of blood T cell repertoires in COVID-19. This TCR was sampled from a man aged 60-69 years with active or convalescent COVID-19. This sequence joins TRBV29-1 and TRBJ2-1; 10 bases are a match to TRBD1. Input material: peripheral blood. CDR3 nucleotide sequence: TGCAGCGTTAGGACAGGGGGCTCCTACAATGAGCAGTTCTTC. It translates to CSVRTGGSYNEQFF.